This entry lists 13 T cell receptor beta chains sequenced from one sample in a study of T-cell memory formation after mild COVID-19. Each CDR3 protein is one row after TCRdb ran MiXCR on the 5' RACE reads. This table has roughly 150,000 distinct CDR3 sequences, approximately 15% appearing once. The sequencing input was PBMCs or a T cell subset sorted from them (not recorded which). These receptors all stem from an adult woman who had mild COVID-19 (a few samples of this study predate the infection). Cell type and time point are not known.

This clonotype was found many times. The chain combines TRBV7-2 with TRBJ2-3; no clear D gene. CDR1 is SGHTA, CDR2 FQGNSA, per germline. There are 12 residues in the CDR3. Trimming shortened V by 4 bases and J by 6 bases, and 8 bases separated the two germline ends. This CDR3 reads CASSSSLDTQYF. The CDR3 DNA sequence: TGTGCCAGCAGCTCCTCCCTGGATACGCAGTATTTT.

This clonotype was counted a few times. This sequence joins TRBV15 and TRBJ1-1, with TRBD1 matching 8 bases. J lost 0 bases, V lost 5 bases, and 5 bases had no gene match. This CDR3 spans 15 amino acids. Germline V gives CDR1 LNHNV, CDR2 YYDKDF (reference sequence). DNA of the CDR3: TGTGCCACCAGCGACGACAGGGGACTGAACACTGAAGCTTTCTTT. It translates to CATSDDRGLNTEAFF.

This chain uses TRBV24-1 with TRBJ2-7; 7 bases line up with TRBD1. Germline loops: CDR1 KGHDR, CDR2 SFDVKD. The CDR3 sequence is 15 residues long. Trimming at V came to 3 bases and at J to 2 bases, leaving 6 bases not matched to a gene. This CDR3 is CATSDRRDSPYEQYF. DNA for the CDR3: TGTGCCACCAGTGATAGACGGGACAGTCCCTACGAGCAGTACTTC.

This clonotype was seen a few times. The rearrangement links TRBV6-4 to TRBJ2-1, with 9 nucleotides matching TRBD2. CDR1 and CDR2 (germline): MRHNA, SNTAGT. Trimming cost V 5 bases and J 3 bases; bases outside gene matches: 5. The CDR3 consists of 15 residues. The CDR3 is CASSSSGRNYNEQFF. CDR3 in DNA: TGTGCCAGCAGTTCAAGCGGGAGGAACTACAATGAGCAGTTCTTC.

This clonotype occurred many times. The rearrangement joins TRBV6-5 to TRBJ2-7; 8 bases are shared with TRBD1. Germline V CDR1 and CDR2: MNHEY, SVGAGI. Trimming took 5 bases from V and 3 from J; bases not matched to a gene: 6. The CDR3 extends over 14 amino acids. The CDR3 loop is CASSLWTGSYEQYF. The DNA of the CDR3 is TGTGCCAGCAGTCTATGGACAGGGAGCTACGAGCAGTACTTC.

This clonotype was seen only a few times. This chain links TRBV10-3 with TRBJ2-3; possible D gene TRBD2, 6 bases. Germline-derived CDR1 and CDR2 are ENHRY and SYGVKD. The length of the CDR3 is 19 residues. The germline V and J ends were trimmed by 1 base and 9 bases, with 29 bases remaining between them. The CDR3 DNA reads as TGTGCCATCAGTGAGTGGAAACCCGGGTCCTGGGACTCGTCGGGAACGCAGTATTTT. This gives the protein CAISEWKPGSWDSSGTQYF.

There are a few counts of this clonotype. CDR3 DNA: TGCAGTGCTAACCGGGCCAACTGGTATGACAATGAGCAGTTCTTC. It is translated as CSANRANWYDNEQFF. J is TRBJ2-1 and V is TRBV20-1; D is unclear. The V gene lost 4 bases and the J gene lost 5 bases, with 18 bases spanning the gap. This CDR3 region has 15 residues. Germline-derived CDR1 and CDR2 are DFQATT and SNEGSKA (reference sequence).

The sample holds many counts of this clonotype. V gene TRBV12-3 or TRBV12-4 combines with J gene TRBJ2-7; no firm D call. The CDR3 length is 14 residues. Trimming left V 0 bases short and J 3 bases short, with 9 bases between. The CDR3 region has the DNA TGTGCCAGCAGTTTAGCGAGACATATCTACGAGCAGTACTTC. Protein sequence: CASSLARHIYEQYF.

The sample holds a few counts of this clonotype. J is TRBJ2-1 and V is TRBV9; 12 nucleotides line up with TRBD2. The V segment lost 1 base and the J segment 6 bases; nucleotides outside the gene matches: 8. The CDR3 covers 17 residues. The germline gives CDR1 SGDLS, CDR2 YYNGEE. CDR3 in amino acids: CASSVYTSGRWGNEQFF. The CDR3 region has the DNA TGTGCCAGCAGCGTATATACTAGCGGGAGGTGGGGCAATGAGCAGTTCTTC. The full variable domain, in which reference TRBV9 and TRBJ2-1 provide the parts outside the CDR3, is DSGVTQTPKHLITATGQRVTLRCSPRSGDLSVYWYQQSLDQGLQFLIQYYNGEERAKGNILERFSAQQFPDLHSELNLSSLELGDSALYFCASSVYTSGRWGNEQFFGPGTRLTVL.

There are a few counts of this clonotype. CDR3 amino acids: CASSLGDRGRGQPQHF. The CDR3 DNA is TGCGCCAGCAGCTTGGGGGACAGGGGGAGAGGACAGCCCCAGCATTTT. The chain has TRBV5-1 and TRBJ1-5, with TRBD1 matching 11 bases. The V segment lost 0 bases and the J segment 7 bases; nucleotides outside the gene matches: 6. Germline-derived CDR1 and CDR2 are SGHRS and YFSETQ. The CDR3 length is 16 residues.

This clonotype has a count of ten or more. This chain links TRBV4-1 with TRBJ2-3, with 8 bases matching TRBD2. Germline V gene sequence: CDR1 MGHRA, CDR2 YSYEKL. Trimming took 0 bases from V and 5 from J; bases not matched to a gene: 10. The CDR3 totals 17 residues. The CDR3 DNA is TGCGCCAGCAGCCAAGATATGAGCGGGGGCTACGGAGATACGCAGTATTTT. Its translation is CASSQDMSGGYGDTQYF.

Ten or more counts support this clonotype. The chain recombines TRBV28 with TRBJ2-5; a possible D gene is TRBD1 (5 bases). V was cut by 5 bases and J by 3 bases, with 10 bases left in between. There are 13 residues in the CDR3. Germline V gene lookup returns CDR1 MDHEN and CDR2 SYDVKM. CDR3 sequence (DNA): TGTGCCAGCAGTCCCCAGGGCGAAGAGACCCAGTACTTC. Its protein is CASSPQGEETQYF.

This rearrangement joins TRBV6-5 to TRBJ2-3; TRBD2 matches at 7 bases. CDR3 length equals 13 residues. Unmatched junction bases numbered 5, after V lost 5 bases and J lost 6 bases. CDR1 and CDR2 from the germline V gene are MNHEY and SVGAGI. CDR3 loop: CASSRTSVDTQYF. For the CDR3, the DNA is TGTGCCAGCAGTCGAACTAGCGTGGATACGCAGTATTTT.